This T cell receptor beta chain was documented in a study of blood T cell repertoires in COVID-19. Study in general: Sample material is recorded as cDNA or gDNA derived from T cells, B-cell-depleted T cells, or PBMCs.

V lost 3 bases, J lost 6 bases, and 9 bases stayed unmatched. Looked up from germline, CDR1 is LGHDT and CDR2 is YNNKEL (reference sequence). This CDR3 has 17 residues. Assay used: immunoSEQ multiplex PCR; TCRdb lists only in-frame clones, some missing. The sample has about 270,000 clones; around nine tenths are singletons. The chain carries TRBV3-1 (or the pseudogene TRBV3-2) and TRBJ2-3; 13 positions agree with TRBD2. The receptor comes from a man aged 40-50 years with active or convalescent COVID-19. The material sequenced was peripheral blood. The CDR3 DNA sequence: TGTGCCAGCAGCCATGCTAGACTAGCGGGGGGTAGGGATACGCAGTATTTT. Translated: CASSHARLAGGRDTQYF.